This T cell receptor (beta chain) was captured by sequencing in a study of T cell repertoires in cytomegalovirus infection. Study-wide background: Public TCR beta signatures were indicative of both CMV infection and a matching HLA type.

Germline V CDR1 and CDR2: MNHNS, SASEGT. This CDR3 spans 15 amino acids. V gave up 5 bases and J gave up 1 base, with 12 bases separating them. Comments on this clonotype: The antigen remains undetermined.

Via MiXCR, TCRdb re-called the reads, giving one row per CDR3 protein. The sample holds some 560,000 distinct CDR3 sequences; approximately 40% are singletons and the top ten take around 48%. The sequence came from a human donor in good health (CMV status not recorded). Some clones in this sample may be carry-over from other donors' samples. This specimen consisted of cultured PBMCs, obtained from culture after CMV antigen stimulation. The V and J genes are TRBV6-1 and TRBJ2-4, with a tentative D call TRBD1 (6 bases). The CDR3 reads CASSLQGGAKNIQYF. CDR3 sequence (DNA): TGTGCCAGCAGTCTACAGGGTGGGGCCAAAAACATTCAGTACTTC.